Detailed here is one T cell receptor (beta chain). Authors' processing steps: Estimation of nucleated cell counts was performed using reference gene primer amplification. The method was immunoSEQ multiplex PCR; TCRdb's version includes in-frame clones alone and lacks a portion of them. That table gives V, J and clone size, and the DNA gave D and trimming. Here the sample spans about 270,000 clones, about four fifths being singletons. This record comes from a study of blood T cell repertoires in COVID-19. Background on the study: The United States, Italy and Spain supplied acute and convalescent COVID-19 samples. Nucleic acid was either cDNA or gDNA, and it came from T cells, B-cell-depleted T cells, or PBMCs.

Sequences were obtained from peripheral blood. This TCR derives from a woman aged 18-30 years with acute or convalescent COVID-19.

The CDR3 nucleotides read TGTGCCAGCAGTACCGTAGCGGGAGTGATAGATACGCAGTATTTT. This codes for CASSTVAGVIDTQYF. This sequence joins TRBV5-6 and TRBJ2-3; TRBD2 agrees at 9 bases. The CDR3 sequence is 15 residues long. Losses at the gene ends were 5 bases for V and 5 bases for J; bases not matched to a gene: 9. Germline CDR1 is SGHDT and CDR2 is YYEEEE.